The T cell receptor beta chain described here comes from a study of T cells in Graves' hyperthyroidism and ophthalmopathy. Study context: Peripheral blood sampling occurred at initial diagnosis, before any treatment. Whole-study results and caveats: Ophthalmopathy onset followed model prediction by a median about six months.

Researchers amplified the TCR beta CDR3 regions from RNA transcripts. Researchers ran a first-round RT-PCR on the TCR CDR3 using the HTBI primer set. TCRdb reprocessed the multiplex PCR reads via MiXCR and lists one record per CDR3 protein. The sample contains 500,000 to 750,000 distinct CDR3 sequences, around 14% of which appear only once. About this clonotype itself: Its antigen is unknown.

The specimen sequenced was blood. This sequence was found in a woman under 30 with Graves' ophthalmopathy.

In DNA, the CDR3 is TGTGCCATCAGTCACGCTCCGGGACTAGCTGCAGATACGCAGTATTTT. Its translation: CAISHAPGLAADTQYF. The chain employs TRBV10-3 and TRBJ2-3; 9 positions agree with TRBD2. The CDR3 has 16 residues. V trimming: 5 bases; J trimming: 4 bases; junction bases outside the gene matches: 10. The germline V gene has CDR1 ENHRY and CDR2 SYGVKD.